Listed here are 25 T cell receptor beta chains from one sample, sequenced in a study of response to subunit inactivated influenza vaccine. TCRdb analysed the RT-PCR reads with MiXCR anew, one entry per CDR3 protein. Of around 520,000 distinct CDR3 sequences in the sample, about 25% were seen once. The sample was CD4+ T cells sorted from PBMCs, taken less than 6 days after vaccination. These receptors were taken from a man aged 45-60 years who received an inactivated influenza vaccine.

This clonotype was counted between two and nine times. The chain has TRBV9 and TRBJ2-3, with TRBD1 matching over 7 bases. The germline V gene encodes CDR1 SGDLS and CDR2 YYNGEE. This CDR3 contains 16 residues. V dropped 4 bases and J dropped 1; count of bases not matched to a gene: 9. This CDR3 reads CASSSHRTGRTDTQYF. DNA of the CDR3: TGTGCCAGCAGCTCCCACAGGACAGGCCGCACAGATACGCAGTATTTT.

The chain combines TRBV7-3 with TRBJ2-1; D ambiguous. The V gene lost 1 base and the J gene lost 8 bases, with 9 bases spanning the gap. CDR1 and CDR2 from the germline V gene are SGHTA and FQGTGA. This CDR3 spans 13 amino acids. The CDR3 nucleotides read TGTGCCAGCAGCTTAAATGGATGGGATGAGCAGTTCTTC. Translating gives CASSLNGWDEQFF.

The rearrangement joins TRBV29-1 to TRBJ2-3; 8 bases are a match to TRBD1. V was pared by 7 bases and J by 3 bases, with 9 bases of the junction left unmatched. CDR1 SQVTM and CDR2 ANQGSEA come from the germline V gene. The length of the CDR3 is 14 residues. The CDR3 sequence: CSGRGDRRTDTQYF. The CDR3 nucleotides are TGCAGCGGGAGGGGGGACAGGCGGACAGATACGCAGTATTTT.

CDR3 residues: CASSLGRSGGYNEQFF. The DNA for the CDR3 is TGTGCCAGCAGCTTAGGTCGGTCCGGGGGATACAATGAGCAGTTCTTC. The rearrangement joins TRBV7-3 to TRBJ2-1, with a possible D match to TRBD2 (6 bases). The CDR3 length is 16 residues. From germline, CDR1 is SGHTA and CDR2 FQGTGA. Trimming stripped 2 bases from V and 4 bases from J, with 15 bases between.

The V gene is TRBV18, the J gene TRBJ1-2, with D unresolved. Trimming stripped 6 bases from V and 8 bases from J, with 13 bases between. This CDR3 has 12 amino acids. Germline V gene lookup returns CDR1 KGHSH and CDR2 LQKENI. The DNA of the CDR3 is TGTGCCAGCTCCGCCGACACCTGGGGCTACACCTTC. Amino acid sequence: CASSADTWGYTF.

The chain is built from TRBV12-3 or TRBV12-4 and TRBJ2-5; 8 bases align to TRBD1. Germline trimming cut 2 bases from V and 5 bases from J; bases unmatched to any gene: 1. The CDR3 is 13 residues long. CDR3 coding DNA: TGTGCCAGCAGTTTACGGACAGGGGAGACCCAGTACTTC. Translation: CASSLRTGETQYF.

The rearrangement joins TRBV12-3 or TRBV12-4 to TRBJ2-6; D is ambiguous. Trimming stripped 4 bases from V and 4 bases from J, with 8 bases between. The CDR3 runs to 14 residues. CDR3 DNA: TGTGCCAGCAGTTATACGGAAGGGGCCAACGTCCTGACTTTC. Translation gives CASSYTEGANVLTF.

This clonotype has more than one count but fewer than ten. This chain uses TRBV15 with TRBJ1-1; tentatively, D is TRBD1 (5 bases). Trimming took 0 bases from V and 4 from J, leaving 15 bases between them. The CDR3 loop spans 16 amino acids. The V gene's germline CDR1 is LNHNV and CDR2 YYDKDF (reference sequence). The CDR3 protein is CATSRDYPGTGTEAFF. CDR3 nucleotide sequence: TGTGCCACCAGCAGAGATTATCCGGGTACAGGCACTGAAGCTTTCTTT.

This clonotype was counted a few times. The V gene is TRBV20-1, the J gene TRBJ1-2, with TRBD1 identical over 9 bases. Germline V lookup: CDR1 DFQATT, CDR2 SNEGSKA (reference sequence). The V and J ends lost 6 bases and 2 bases, in that order; junction bases with no gene match: 4. The length of the CDR3 is 13 residues. This chain's CDR3 is CSAGQGMNYGYTF. The CDR3 nucleotides are TGCAGTGCCGGACAGGGGATGAACTATGGCTACACCTTC.

This clonotype has only a few counts. V and J are TRBV7-2 and TRBJ2-2, with 9 bases that match TRBD2. Germline V CDR1 and CDR2: SGHTA, FQGNSA. CDR3 length: 14 amino acids. The junction had 6 bases not matched to a gene; V was cut back by 8 bases and J by 5 bases. CDR3 DNA: TGTGCCAGCGGTCCCCTAGCGGGAACCGGGGAGCTGTTTTTT. It translates to CASGPLAGTGELFF.

V usage is TRBV20-1 and J usage is TRBJ2-7, with 10 bases that match TRBD1. CDR1 is DFQATT and CDR2 is SNEGSKA in the germline V gene (reference sequence). This CDR3 spans 14 amino acids. V dropped 5 bases and J dropped 2; count of bases not matched to a gene: 6. The CDR3 here is CSALSGTGAYEQYF. The CDR3 DNA reads as TGCAGTGCTCTTTCCGGGACAGGGGCCTACGAGCAGTACTTC.

In this sample, this clonotype turned up a few times. The chain joins TRBV7-2 to TRBJ2-2; TRBD1 might be the D (6 bases). Germline CDR1 SGHTA, CDR2 FQGNSA. The CDR3 totals 14 residues. Trimming left V 3 bases short and J 6 bases short, with 11 bases between. Here the CDR3 reads CASSFTGTPGELFF. CDR3 sequence (DNA): TGTGCCAGCAGCTTTACAGGGACCCCCGGGGAGCTGTTTTTT.

The count of this clonotype is one. The chain couples TRBV20-1 to TRBJ2-1; perhaps TRBD2 as D (6 bases). CDR1 and CDR2 (germline): DFQATT, SNEGSKA (reference sequence). CDR3 length: 13 amino acids. Trimming took off 4 bases at V and 10 bases at J, with 17 bases between the two ends. CDR3 region: CSANLVSGGEQFF. The CDR3 coding sequence is TGCAGTGCTAACCTTGTTAGCGGAGGAGAGCAGTTCTTC.

This clonotype was counted a few times. The rearrangement links TRBV7-2 to TRBJ1-5; tentative D call: TRBD1 (5 bases). The CDR3 contains 15 residues. V lost 2 bases to trimming and J lost 3 bases, with 11 bases between them. The germline gives CDR1 SGHTA, CDR2 FQGNSA. CDR3 DNA sequence: TGTGCCAGCAGCTTAATGGGGCAGTCCAATCAGCCCCAGCATTTT. This sequence encodes CASSLMGQSNQPQHF.

The V gene is TRBV20-1, the J gene TRBJ2-1, with TRBD2 matching 14 bases. The CDR3 length is 15 residues. Germline trimming cut 3 bases from V and 8 bases from J; bases unmatched to any gene: 6. Per germline, CDR1 DFQATT and CDR2 SNEGSKA (reference sequence). CDR3 DNA: TGCAGTGCTAGGGGACTAGCGGGGGCGGGGGATGAGCAGTTCTTC. Its translation: CSARGLAGAGDEQFF.

V is TRBV4-3 and J is TRBJ2-1; 8 bases are a match to TRBD2. Germline CDR1 is LGHNA and CDR2 is YSLEER. Losses at the gene ends were 0 bases for V and 0 bases for J; bases not matched to a gene: 1. This CDR3 spans 16 amino acids. This chain's CDR3 is CASSQEGTSSYNEQFF. The CDR3 DNA reads TGCGCCAGCAGCCAAGAAGGGACTAGCTCCTACAATGAGCAGTTCTTC.

The chain uses TRBV28 and TRBJ1-1; a weak D match, TRBD1 (6 bases). CDR1 and CDR2 from the germline V gene are MDHEN and SYDVKM. Trimming cost V 5 bases and J 0 bases, with 16 bases left between them. This CDR3 has 16 amino acids. In nucleotides, the CDR3 is TGTGCCAGCAGTCCCGGGGGGGCAGCCATGAACACTGAAGCTTTCTTT. Its translation is CASSPGGAAMNTEAFF.

V is TRBV9 and J is TRBJ2-2, with 12 bases matching TRBD2. Germline V gene lookup returns CDR1 SGDLS and CDR2 YYNGEE. V gave up 4 bases and J gave up 6 bases; unmatched junction bases: 7. The CDR3 is 16 amino acids. The CDR3 protein is CASSPRLAGESGELFF. CDR3 coding DNA: TGTGCCAGCAGCCCCCGACTAGCGGGAGAGTCCGGGGAGCTGTTTTTT.

This clonotype has just a few counts. The chain has TRBV4-2 and TRBJ1-1, with TRBD1 as a possible D gene (6 bases). The CDR3 loop spans 15 amino acids. The ends were cut back, 2 bases at V and 4 bases at J, with 14 bases in the middle. Per germline, CDR1 LGHNA and CDR2 YNFKEQ. The CDR3 region has the DNA TGTGCCAGCAGCCAATTAACAGGGTTGGTCACTGAAGCTTTCTTT. The encoded protein is CASSQLTGLVTEAFF.

The V and J genes are TRBV12-3 or TRBV12-4 and TRBJ2-5; D might be TRBD1 or TRBD2, each matching 5 bases. CDR3 length: 14 residues. The V and J ends lost 5 bases and 3 bases respectively, with 13 bases between them. CDR3 residues: CASSPSGPKETQYF. Here the CDR3 DNA reads TGTGCCAGCAGTCCCTCGGGACCCAAAGAGACCCAGTACTTC.

This clonotype turned up a few times. V and J are TRBV11-2 and TRBJ2-4, with 7 nucleotides matching TRBD1. CDR1 is SGHAT, CDR2 FQNNGV, per germline. V trimming: 5 bases; J trimming: 6 bases; junction bases outside the gene matches: 10. The CDR3 has 15 residues. The DNA for the CDR3 is TGTGCCAGCAGCCCATGGACAGGCGCGATAAACATTCAGTACTTC. Translating it yields CASSPWTGAINIQYF.

This chain links TRBV9 with TRBJ2-1; no reliable D call. Germline V gene lookup returns CDR1 SGDLS and CDR2 YYNGEE. V was trimmed by 0 bases and J by 5 bases, leaving 9 bases between them. The CDR3 sequence is 14 residues long. The CDR3, as DNA: TGTGCCAGCAGCGTAGGCGGTAGAAACAATGAGCAGTTCTTC. Protein sequence: CASSVGGRNNEQFF.

This clonotype was counted a few times. This CDR3 fails to terminate in the conserved phenylalanine or tryptophan, so it likely reflects a read error. J is TRBJ2-1 and V is TRBV20-1; 8 positions match TRBD2. The CDR3 spans 12 residues. The V gene end was trimmed by 4 bases and the J gene end by 6 bases; junction bases not matched to a gene: 2. Per the germline V gene, CDR1 is DFQATT and CDR2 is SNEGSKA (reference sequence). CDR3 region: CSAIGRVNEQFL. CDR3 nucleotides: TGCAGTGCTATCGGGAGGGTCAATGAGCAGTTCCTC.

A few counts support this clonotype. The rearrangement joins TRBV9 to TRBJ2-7; 11 bases match TRBD2. The CDR3 runs to 13 residues. Unmatched junction bases numbered 2, after V lost 3 bases and J lost 6 bases. Germline loops: CDR1 SGDLS, CDR2 YYNGEE. Here the CDR3 reads CASSGGTSGEQYF. CDR3 DNA: TGTGCCAGCAGCGGAGGGACTAGCGGCGAGCAGTACTTC.

The chain joins TRBV15 to TRBJ2-3; D remains unclear. The length of the CDR3 is 13 residues. CDR1 is LNHNV, CDR2 YYDKDF, per germline (reference sequence). V lost 2 bases and J 7 bases, leaving 10 bases between the germline ends. DNA of the CDR3: TGTGCCACCAGCAGATTCTCGGCCAATACGCAGTATTTT. It encodes CATSRFSANTQYF. Using reference TRBV15 and TRBJ2-3 for the parts outside the CDR3, the full variable domain is DAMVIQNPRYQVTQFGKPVTLSCSQTLNHNVMYWYQQKSSQAPKLLFHYYDKDFNNEADTPDNFQSRRPNTSFCFLDIRSPGLGDTAMYLCATSRFSANTQYFGPGTRLTVL.